A single T cell receptor (beta chain) is shown here with its context. Its specificity is not known. This entry comes from a study of blood T cells in healthy people across ages. General study results and limits: Higher diversity and more naive CD4+ cells were features of long-lived donors, compared to aged donors. Roughly linear declines in TCR beta diversity per million T cells occurred with age.

Donation came from healthy Caucasian individuals in Russia who were aged roughly 6 to 95. Trimming removed 4 bases at V and 5 bases at J, with 27 bases between. The CDR3 consists of 18 residues. The germline CDR1 and CDR2 sequences are SGDLS and YYNGEE. For the second PCR, which ran for 7 to 11 cycles, a sample-barcoded 5' primer and a J-beta primer mix were used. In TCRdb, the 5' RACE reads were re-called with MiXCR into one record per CDR3 protein. Here the sample spans approximately 850,000 distinct CDR3 sequences, more than 45% being singletons. This TCR was recovered from a young man in good health. The chain recombines TRBV9 with TRBJ1-2; D possibly corresponds to TRBD1 (5 bases). Sequenced: blood. The CDR3 spells CASSTRVDGRGRVYGYTF. The CDR3 coding sequence is TGTGCCAGCAGCACGCGAGTGGATGGGAGGGGCAGGGTGTATGGCTACACCTTC.